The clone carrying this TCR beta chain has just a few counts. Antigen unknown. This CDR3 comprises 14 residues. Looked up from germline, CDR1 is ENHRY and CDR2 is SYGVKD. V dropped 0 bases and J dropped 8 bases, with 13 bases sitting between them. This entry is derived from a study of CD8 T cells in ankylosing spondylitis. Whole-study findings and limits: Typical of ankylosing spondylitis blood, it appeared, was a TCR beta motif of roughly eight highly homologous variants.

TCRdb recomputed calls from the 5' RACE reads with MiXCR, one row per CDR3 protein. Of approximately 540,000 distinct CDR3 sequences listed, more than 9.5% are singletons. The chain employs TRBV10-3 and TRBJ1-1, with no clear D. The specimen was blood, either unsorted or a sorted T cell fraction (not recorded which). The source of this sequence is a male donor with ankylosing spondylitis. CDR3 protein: CAISESGSGVEAFF. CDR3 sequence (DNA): TGTGCCATCAGTGAGTCGGGCAGTGGAGTCGAAGCTTTCTTT.